Here is one T cell receptor beta chain with its context. What it binds is not known. The data were produced by immunoSEQ multiplex PCR, yet TCRdb's version contains in-frame clones alone and is incomplete. The sample includes over 60,000 clones, roughly nine tenths of them seen just once. The CDR3 length is 13 residues. V was clipped by 6 bases and J by 5 bases; unmatched bases: 4. Per germline, CDR1 MNHEY and CDR2 SVGAGI. This entry belongs to a study of OX40 agonist ivuxolimab in advanced cancers. General study results and limits: Those patients achieving a partial response at 0.1-3.0 mg/kg showed among the lowest clonal expansion.

The source is an adult with an advanced solid tumor such as melanoma, head and neck, liver or kidney cancer. The rearrangement links TRBV6-5 to TRBJ1-5; TRBD1 aligns across 7 bases. The sample in question was CD4+ or CD8+ T cells sorted from blood, obtained in a trial of the OX40 agonist ivuxolimab. Written as DNA, the CDR3 is TGTGCCAGCAGCCAAACAGGGGATCAGCCCCAGCATTTT. It specifies CASSQTGDQPQHF.